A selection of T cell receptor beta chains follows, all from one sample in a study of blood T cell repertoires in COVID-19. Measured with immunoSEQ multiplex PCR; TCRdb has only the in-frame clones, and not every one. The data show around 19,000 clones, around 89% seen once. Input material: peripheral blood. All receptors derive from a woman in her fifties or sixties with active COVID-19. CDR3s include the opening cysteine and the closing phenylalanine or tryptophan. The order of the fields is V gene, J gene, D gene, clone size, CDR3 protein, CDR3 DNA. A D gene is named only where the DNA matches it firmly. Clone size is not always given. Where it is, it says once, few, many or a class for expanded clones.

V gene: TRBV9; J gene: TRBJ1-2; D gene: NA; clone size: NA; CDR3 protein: CASSRGGALYGYTF; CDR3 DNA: TGTGCCAGCAGCCGGGGAGGGGCCCTCTATGGCTACACCTTC
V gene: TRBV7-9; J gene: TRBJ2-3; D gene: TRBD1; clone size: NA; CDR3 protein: CASSLGDRVDTQYF; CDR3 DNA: TGTGCCAGCAGCTTAGGGGACAGGGTAGATACGCAGTATTTT
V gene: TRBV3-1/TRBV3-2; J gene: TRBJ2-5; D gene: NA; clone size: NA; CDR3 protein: CASSQGNGGSGGQETQYF; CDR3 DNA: TGTGCCAGCAGCCAAGGGAACGGTGGTAGCGGAGGCCAAGAGACCCAGTACTTC
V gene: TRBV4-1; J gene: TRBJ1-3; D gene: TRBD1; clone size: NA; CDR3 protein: CASSHRARGQGEGNTIYF; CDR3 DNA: TGCGCCAGCAGCCACCGCGCGAGGGGACAGGGGGAAGGAAACACCATATATTTT
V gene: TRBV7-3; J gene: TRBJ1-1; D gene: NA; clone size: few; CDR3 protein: CASSFHTDTEAFF; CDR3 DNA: TGTGCCAGCAGCTTCCACACCGACACTGAAGCTTTCTTT
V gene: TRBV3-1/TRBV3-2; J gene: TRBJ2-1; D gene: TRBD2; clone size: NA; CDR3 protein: CASSPLAGGVPEQFF; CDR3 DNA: TGTGCCAGCAGCCCGCTAGCGGGGGGGGTTCCGGAGCAGTTCTTC
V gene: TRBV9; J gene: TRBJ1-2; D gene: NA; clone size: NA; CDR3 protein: CASSVGQGNYGYTF; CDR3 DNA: TGTGCCAGCAGCGTAGGGCAGGGGAACTATGGCTACACCTTC
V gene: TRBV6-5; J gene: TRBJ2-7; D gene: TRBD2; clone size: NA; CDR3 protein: CASMERGGYEQYF; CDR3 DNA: TGTGCCAGCATGGAGCGGGGGGGCTACGAGCAGTACTTC
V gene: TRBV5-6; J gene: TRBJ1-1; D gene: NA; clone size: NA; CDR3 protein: CASSLAAEAFF; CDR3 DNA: TGTGCCAGCAGCTTGGCCGCTGAAGCTTTCTTT
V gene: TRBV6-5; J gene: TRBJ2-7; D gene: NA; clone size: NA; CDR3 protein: CASTERGGGYEQYF; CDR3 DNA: TGTGCCAGCACCGAGAGGGGAGGTGGCTACGAGCAGTACTTC
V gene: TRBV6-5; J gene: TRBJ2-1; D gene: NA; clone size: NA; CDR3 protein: CASSKVGGPHFF; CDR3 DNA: TGTGCCAGCTCCAAGGTCGGGGGGCCGCACTTCTTC
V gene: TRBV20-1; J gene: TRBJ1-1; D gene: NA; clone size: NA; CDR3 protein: CSSGQDTEAFF; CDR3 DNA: TGCAGTTCAGGGCAGGACACTGAAGCTTTCTTT
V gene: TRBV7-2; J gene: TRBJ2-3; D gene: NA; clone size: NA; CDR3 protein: CASSLSITDTQYF; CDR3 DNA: TGTGCCAGCAGCTTATCTATCACAGATACGCAGTATTTT
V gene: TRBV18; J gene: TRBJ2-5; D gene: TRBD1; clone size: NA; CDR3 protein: CASSPQFQGQGLETQYF; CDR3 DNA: TGTGCCAGCTCACCACAGTTTCAAGGACAGGGTTTGGAGACCCAGTACTTC
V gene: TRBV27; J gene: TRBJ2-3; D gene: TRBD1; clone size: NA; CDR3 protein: CASSLRGTGSTDTQYF; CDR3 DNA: TGTGCCAGCAGTTTACGTGGGACAGGGTCCACAGATACGCAGTATTTT
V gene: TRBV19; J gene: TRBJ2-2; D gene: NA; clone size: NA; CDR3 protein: CASSIGGGTGELFF; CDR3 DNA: TGTGCCAGTAGTATAGGAGGGGGCACCGGGGAGCTGTTTTTT
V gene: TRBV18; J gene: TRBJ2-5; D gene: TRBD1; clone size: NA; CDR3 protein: CASSPVDRAETQYF; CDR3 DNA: TGTGCCAGCTCACCGGTGGACAGGGCCGAGACCCAGTACTTC
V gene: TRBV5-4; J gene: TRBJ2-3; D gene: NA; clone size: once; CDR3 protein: CASRPLGGGNTDTQYF; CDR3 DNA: TGTGCCAGCAGGCCCCTGGGGGGGGGCAATACAGATACGCAGTATTTT
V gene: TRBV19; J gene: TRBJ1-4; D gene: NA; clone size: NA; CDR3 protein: CASSIQTGMAKLFF; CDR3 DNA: TGTGCCAGTAGTATCCAGACGGGGATGGCAAAACTGTTTTTT
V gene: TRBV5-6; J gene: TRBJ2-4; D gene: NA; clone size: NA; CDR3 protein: CASSLEGVLGQGIDIQYF; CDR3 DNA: TGTGCCAGCAGCTTGGAAGGTGTGCTAGGGCAGGGGATAGACATTCAGTACTTC
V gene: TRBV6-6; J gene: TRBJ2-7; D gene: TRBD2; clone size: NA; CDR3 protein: CASSPTSGGGYEQYF; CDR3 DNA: TGTGCCAGCAGCCCTACTAGCGGGGGGGGATACGAGCAGTACTTC
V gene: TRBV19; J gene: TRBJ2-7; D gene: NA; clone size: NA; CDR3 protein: CASSTARGEQYF; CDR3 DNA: TGTGCCAGTAGTACCGCTCGGGGCGAGCAGTACTTC
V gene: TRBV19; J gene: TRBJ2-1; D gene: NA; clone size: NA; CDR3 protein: CASSIGLVNNEQFF; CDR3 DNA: TGTGCCAGTAGTATAGGGCTAGTAAACAATGAGCAGTTCTTC